These 27 T cell receptor beta chains were all obtained from the same sample, sequenced in a study of OX40 agonist ivuxolimab in advanced cancers. Clones were read by immunoSEQ multiplex PCR, and TCRdb kept only the in-frame ones, dropping some. In the table there are roughly 140,000 clones, roughly 92% of which are singletons. The starting material was CD4+ or CD8+ T cells sorted from blood, obtained in a trial of the OX40 agonist ivuxolimab. The receptors were gathered from an adult with an advanced solid tumor such as melanoma, head and neck, liver or kidney cancer.

The V gene is TRBV2, the J gene TRBJ2-1, with 14 bases fitting TRBD2. From germline, CDR1 is SNHLY and CDR2 FYNNEI. The CDR3 covers 16 residues. The V and J ends lost 6 bases and 5 bases, in that order; junction bases with no gene match: 6. CDR3 protein: CASRAGLAGGDNEQFF. Written as DNA, the CDR3 is TGTGCCAGCAGGGCCGGACTAGCGGGGGGAGACAATGAGCAGTTCTTC.

The chain uses TRBV10-3 and TRBJ2-3; TRBD1 agrees at 8 bases. The CDR3 is 15 amino acids. Germline V CDR1 and CDR2: ENHRY, SYGVKD. V lost 6 bases to trimming and J lost 1 base; unmatched junction nucleotides: 6. CDR3 in DNA: TGTGCCATCAGCCTCTCGACAGGGGGCACAGATACGCAGTATTTT. As protein: CAISLSTGGTDTQYF.

This clone was detected once. V gene TRBV25-1 combines with J gene TRBJ1-4, with 8 bases that match TRBD1. After removal of 1 base from V and 8 bases from J, the junction contained 6 bases not matched to a gene. The CDR3 has 15 amino acids. Germline-derived CDR1 and CDR2 are MGHDK and SYGVNS. CDR3 in amino acids: CASSESGQGGEKLFF. In nucleotides, the CDR3 is TGTGCCAGCAGTGAATCTGGACAGGGTGGGGAAAAACTGTTTTTT.

Concerning this clone: This sample also contains other DNA sequences that code for the same CDR3. This chain connects TRBV10-3 to TRBJ2-1; unclear D gene. V lost 6 bases and J lost 0, with 3 bases in between. The CDR3 has 12 residues. CDR1 is ENHRY and CDR2 is SYGVKD in the germline V gene. Written as DNA, the CDR3 is TGTGCCATCAGCGGCTCCTACAATGAGCAGTTCTTC. It specifies CAISGSYNEQFF.

The J gene is TRBJ1-1, the V gene TRBV5-1, with 7 nucleotides matching TRBD1. The trim removed 1 base at V and 0 bases at J, leaving 3 bases unmatched. Germline V CDR1 and CDR2: SGHRS, YFSETQ. This CDR3 contains 15 residues. CDR3 in amino acids: CASSLSRGMNTEAFF. For the CDR3, the DNA is TGCGCCAGCAGCTTGTCCAGGGGGATGAACACTGAAGCTTTCTTT. The whole variable domain, filled in from reference TRBV5-1 and TRBJ1-1, reads KAGVTQTPRYLIKTRGQQVTLSCSPISGHRSVSWYQQTPGQGLQFLFEYFSETQRNKGNFPGRFSGRQFSNSRSEMNVSTLELGDSALYLCASSLSRGMNTEAFFGQGTRLTVV.

The chain couples TRBV5-5 to TRBJ2-5, with 8 bases matching TRBD1. The V gene end was trimmed by 4 bases and the J gene end by 2 bases; junction bases not matched to a gene: 7. From germline, CDR1 is SGHKS and CDR2 YYEKEE (reference sequence). The CDR3 runs to 15 residues. Here the CDR3 reads CASSDARTGQETQYF. The CDR3 DNA is TGTGCCAGCAGCGACGCCCGGACAGGGCAAGAGACCCAGTACTTC. The entire variable domain, with the rest obtained from reference TRBV5-5 and TRBJ2-5, is as follows: DAGVTQSPTHLIKTRGQQVTLRCSPISGHKSVSWYQQVLGQGPQFIFQYYEKEERGRGNFPDRFSARQFPNYSSELNVNALLLGDSALYLCASSDARTGQETQYFGPGTRLLVL.

V usage is TRBV7-2 and J usage is TRBJ2-6; D not resolved. Germline-derived CDR1 and CDR2 are SGHTA and FQGNSA. Trimming took off 3 bases at V and 4 bases at J, with 13 bases between the two ends. CDR3 length equals 16 residues. CDR3 sequence: CASSFFRLLGANVLTF. The CDR3 bases are TGTGCCAGCAGCTTCTTCCGCCTCTTGGGGGCCAACGTCCTGACTTTC.

The genes are TRBV9 and TRBJ2-3, with no clear D. Between the trimmed V and J ends, which lost 4 bases and 14 bases, there was a span of 26 bases. The CDR3 runs to 15 residues. Germline CDR1 and CDR2: SGDLS and YYNGEE. CDR3 protein: CASSSPDQALSRRYF. In nucleotides, the CDR3 is TGTGCCAGCAGCTCCCCGGACCAGGCCCTTTCCCGCAGGTATTTT.

In nucleotides, the CDR3 is TGTGCCAGCAGGACAGGGGGCGCGAACTATGGCTACACCTTC. It codes for CASRTGGANYGYTF. The chain joins TRBV6-5 to TRBJ1-2; TRBD1 aligns across 10 bases. V dropped 6 bases and J dropped 2; count of bases not matched to a gene: 3. The CDR3 runs to 14 residues. Germline-derived CDR1 and CDR2 are MNHEY and SVGAGI.

This rearrangement joins TRBV19 to TRBJ1-6, with D unresolved. Per germline, CDR1 LNHDA and CDR2 SQIVND (reference sequence). Trimming took off 11 bases at V and 7 bases at J, with 12 bases between the two ends. This CDR3 is built from 12 residues. The CDR3 DNA sequence: TGTGCCTGCACGGGTGGGAATTCACCCCTCCACTTT. Translation gives CACTGGNSPLHF.

The CDR3 protein is CASSPPGIQRNEQFF. DNA for the CDR3: TGTGCCAGCTCACCGCCCGGGATCCAACGGAATGAGCAGTTCTTC. The chain employs TRBV18 and TRBJ2-1, with D maybe TRBD2 (5 bases). The V gene lost 3 bases and the J gene lost 7 bases, with 16 bases spanning the gap. The germline CDR1 and CDR2 sequences are KGHSH and LQKENI. This CDR3 region has 15 residues.

The chain carries TRBV11-1 and TRBJ1-2; D is uncertain. This CDR3 region has 13 residues. Looked up from germline, CDR1 is SGHAT and CDR2 is FQDESV (reference sequence). With 1 base removed from V and 2 bases from J, the gap between germline ends came to 5 bases. In DNA, the CDR3 is TGTGCCAGCAGCTTAGGAACCAACTATGGCTACACCTTC. Translating gives CASSLGTNYGYTF.

The rearrangement links TRBV19 to TRBJ2-1, with TRBD2 matching 7 bases. Unmatched junction bases numbered 6, after V lost 6 bases and J lost 4 bases. The V gene's germline CDR1 is LNHDA and CDR2 SQIVND (reference sequence). The CDR3 has 14 amino acids. The CDR3 bases are TGTGCCAGTAGGGCGGGACTACTTTACAATGAGCAGTTCTTC. Residues: CASRAGLLYNEQFF.

The CDR3 nucleotides read TGTGCCAGTAGCGCCGGACAGATAAACACTGAAGCTTTCTTT. This translates into CASSAGQINTEAFF. The V call is TRBV19, the J call TRBJ1-1, with D possibly being TRBD1 (6 bases). The V and J ends lost 6 bases and 2 bases respectively, with 13 bases between them. Germline assignment: CDR1 LNHDA and CDR2 SQIVND (reference sequence). CDR3 length: 14 residues.

This clone came up a few times. The chain is built from TRBV30 and TRBJ1-1; TRBD1 aligns across 7 bases. V shed 4 bases, J shed 3 bases, and the junction held 11 bases outside the gene matches. The CDR3 runs 15 residues. Germline lookup yields CDR1 GTSNPN and CDR2 SVGIG (reference sequence). CDR3 sequence: CAWTLIDRDDTEAFF. In DNA form, the CDR3 reads TGTGCCTGGACCCTGATCGACAGGGACGACACTGAAGCTTTCTTT.

The chain is built from TRBV2 and TRBJ2-5, with 7 bases that match TRBD1. The V and J ends lost 7 bases and 5 bases, in that order; junction bases with no gene match: 7. This CDR3 has 13 residues. From germline, CDR1 is SNHLY and CDR2 FYNNEI. Here the CDR3 DNA reads TGTGCCAGCAAGACGGACAGGTCGGAGACCCAGTACTTC. It encodes CASKTDRSETQYF.

The V and J genes are TRBV18 and TRBJ2-5, with D perhaps matching TRBD1 (6 bases). Germline V CDR1 and CDR2: KGHSH, LQKENI. This CDR3 region has 13 residues. The V gene lost 6 bases and the J gene lost 4 bases, with 12 bases spanning the gap. CDR3 in amino acids: CASSFGGRETQYF. Here the CDR3 DNA reads TGTGCCAGCTCCTTTGGGGGCAGAGAGACCCAGTACTTC.

The V gene is TRBV5-4, the J gene TRBJ2-7; D possibly corresponds to TRBD1 (6 bases). The ends were cut back, 4 bases at V and 3 bases at J, with 8 bases in the middle. This CDR3 contains 12 residues. Germline CDR1 is SGHNT and CDR2 is YYREEE (reference sequence). The CDR3 spells CASSRDNYEQYF. CDR3 DNA sequence: TGTGCCAGCAGCCGGGACAACTACGAGCAGTACTTC.

V is TRBV4-1 and J is TRBJ1-5; TRBD1 matches 7 bases. The ends lost 0 bases at V and 2 bases at J; junction bases unmatched: 10. Germline V gene sequence: CDR1 MGHRA, CDR2 YSYEKL. The CDR3 length is 18 residues. CDR3 DNA sequence: TGCGCCAGCAGCCAAGATCCCCAGGGGGGGCCGCGCAATCAGCCCCAGCATTTT. Protein: CASSQDPQGGPRNQPQHF.

This sequence joins TRBV4-1 and TRBJ2-7; possibly TRBD1 for D (6 bases). With 3 bases removed from V and 3 bases from J, the gap between germline ends came to 12 bases. This CDR3 comprises 14 residues. Germline-derived CDR1 and CDR2 are MGHRA and YSYEKL. In DNA form, the CDR3 reads TGCGCCAGCAGCCAGGGACAAGGGCTCTACGAGCAGTACTTC. It encodes CASSQGQGLYEQYF.

V is TRBV28 and J is TRBJ1-5; 10 bases align to TRBD1. Trimming cost V 6 bases and J 2 bases; bases outside gene matches: 4. The CDR3 is 15 residues long. Germline-derived CDR1 and CDR2 are MDHEN and SYDVKM. Here the CDR3 DNA reads TGTGCCAGCAGATCCGGGACAGGGGGCAATCAGCCCCAGCATTTT. Its translation: CASRSGTGGNQPQHF. The variable domain in full, with the rest retrieved from reference TRBV28 and TRBJ1-5, is DVKVTQSSRYLVKRTGEKVFLECVQDMDHENMFWYRQDPGLGLRLIYFSYDVKMKEKGDIPEGYSVSREKKERFSLILESASTNQTSMYLCASRSGTGGNQPQHFGDGTRLSIL.

The sample holds a few counts of this clone. The chain recombines TRBV18 with TRBJ2-5; 16 bases map to TRBD2. This CDR3 has 18 amino acids. Germline V gives CDR1 KGHSH, CDR2 LQKENI. The J segment lost 4 bases and the V segment lost 0 bases, leaving 5 bases of the junction unmatched. CDR3 sequence reads: CASSPPGLAGGLGETQYF. CDR3 DNA: TGTGCCAGCTCACCACCGGGACTAGCGGGGGGGCTCGGAGAGACCCAGTACTTC.

The chain is built from TRBV7-2 and TRBJ1-5; D is possibly TRBD1 (5 bases). Germline V CDR1 and CDR2: SGHTA, FQGNSA. Trimming removed 1 base from V and 4 bases from J, with 14 bases in between. The CDR3 covers 16 residues. Here the CDR3 DNA reads TGTGCCAGCAGCTTAGAGCGGGGGGTACGGAATCAGCCCCAGCATTTT. Translation gives CASSLERGVRNQPQHF.

The rearrangement joins TRBV28 to TRBJ2-3, with TRBD2 identical over 8 bases. The CDR3 length is 18 residues. J lost 6 bases, V lost 6 bases, and 20 bases had no gene match. Germline values: CDR1 MDHEN, CDR2 SYDVKM. The CDR3 spells CASSPLLRIAGGSDTQYF. CDR3 in DNA: TGTGCCAGCAGCCCCCTTCTTCGAATTGCGGGAGGATCTGATACGCAGTATTTT.

The chain couples TRBV6-5 to TRBJ1-2; D is uncertain. V was trimmed by 5 bases and J by 3 bases, leaving 7 bases between them. The CDR3 contains 12 residues. Germline CDR1 and CDR2: MNHEY and SVGAGI. In DNA, the CDR3 is TGTGCCAGCAGTGCCGGACACTATGGCTACACCTTC. It specifies CASSAGHYGYTF.

The V call is TRBV7-8, the J call TRBJ2-7; D not resolved. The CDR3 sequence is 13 residues long. V gave up 3 bases and J gave up 6 bases, with 12 bases separating them. Germline CDR1 SGHVS, CDR2 FQNEAQ. The CDR3 nucleotides read TGTGCCAGCAGCTTCGAAGCCTGGCTCGAGCAGTACTTC. Translating it yields CASSFEAWLEQYF.

This chain links TRBV7-3 with TRBJ2-7, with D possibly being TRBD2 (6 bases). The CDR3 contains 16 residues. Germline CDR1 and CDR2: SGHTA and FQGTGA. The ends were cut back, 5 bases at V and 1 base at J, with 18 bases in the middle. The CDR3 nucleotides are TGTGCCAGCAGCGTCGACCCTAGCGTACCGTCCTACGAGCAGTACTTC. Its translation is CASSVDPSVPSYEQYF.